One sample yielded the 24 T cell receptor beta chains listed below, sequenced in a study of blood T cell repertoires in COVID-19. Profiling relied on immunoSEQ multiplex PCR, and the TCRdb table lists in-frame clones only, not all of them. Among tens of thousands of clones listed, 72% were seen once. Specimen: peripheral blood. These TCRs come from an older woman with COVID-19, enrolled during active disease.

This rearrangement joins TRBV9 to TRBJ1-1; perhaps TRBD1 as D (5 bases). The CDR3 extends over 13 amino acids. Trimming cost V 2 bases and J 3 bases, with 8 bases left between them. CDR1 is SGDLS and CDR2 is YYNGEE in the germline V gene. CDR3 residues: CASSVAGDTEAFF. CDR3 bases: TGTGCCAGCAGCGTGGCGGGGGACACTGAAGCTTTCTTT.

The V and J genes are TRBV6-5 and TRBJ1-1; 10 bases line up with TRBD1. J was trimmed by 0 bases and V by 2 bases; bases with no gene match: 3. The CDR3 has 16 amino acids. Germline V gives CDR1 MNHEY, CDR2 SVGAGI. CDR3 coding DNA: TGTGCCAGCAGTTACACAGGGACAGGGGTGAACACTGAAGCTTTCTTT. This codes for CASSYTGTGVNTEAFF.

This clone was seen a handful of times. The genes are TRBV6-1 and TRBJ2-7, with D possibly matching TRBD1 (5 bases). With 2 bases removed from V and 5 bases from J, the gap between germline ends came to 10 bases. Germline CDR1 MNHNS, CDR2 SASEGT. The CDR3 sequence is 13 residues long. As DNA, the CDR3 is TGTGCCAGCAGTGAACTCGACAGCAACGAGCAGTACGTC. Translating it yields CASSELDSNEQYV.

The V and J genes are TRBV14 and TRBJ1-6; 7 bases align to TRBD1. V trimming: 0 bases; J trimming: 8 bases; junction bases outside the gene matches: 4. CDR1 and CDR2 from the germline V gene are SGHDN and FVKESK. The CDR3 is 15 residues long. CDR3 in amino acids: CASSQEGGWYSPLHF. The DNA of the CDR3 is TGTGCCAGCAGCCAAGAAGGGGGCTGGTATTCACCCCTCCACTTT.

This clone was seen a single time. The chain uses TRBV14 and TRBJ2-5; a weak D match, TRBD2 (6 bases). Germline loops: CDR1 SGHDN, CDR2 FVKESK. The V gene lost 0 bases and the J gene lost 5 bases, with 13 bases spanning the gap. The CDR3 sequence is 15 residues long. As DNA, the CDR3 is TGTGCCAGCAGCCAAGACGCGACTAGTTGGGAGACCCAGTACTTC. Protein sequence: CASSQDATSWETQYF.

The CDR3 bases are TGTGCCAGCAGCTTATTGTGGCATAGCAATCAGCCCCAGCATTTT. This gives the protein CASSLLWHSNQPQHF. The chain combines TRBV7-8 with TRBJ1-5; no reliable D call. Germline V gene lookup returns CDR1 SGHVS and CDR2 FQNEAQ. There are 15 residues in the CDR3. V dropped 2 bases and J dropped 0 bases, with 8 bases sitting between them.

This clone was picked up a small number of times. This chain uses TRBV5-5 with TRBJ2-7, with TRBD2 matching 11 bases. The CDR3 contains 16 residues. V gave up 0 bases and J gave up 3 bases; unmatched junction bases: 5. The germline CDR1 and CDR2 sequences are SGHKS and YYEKEE (reference sequence). The DNA for the CDR3 is TGTGCCAGCAGCTTGGGGCTAGCGGGAGGAGGCTACGAGCAGTACGTC. As protein: CASSLGLAGGGYEQYV.

This chain uses TRBV3-1 (or the pseudogene TRBV3-2) with TRBJ2-6; tentative D call: TRBD1 (6 bases). The CDR3 is made up of 20 amino acids. In germline, CDR1 is LGHDT, CDR2 YNNKEL (reference sequence). With 1 base removed from V and 0 bases from J, the gap between germline ends came to 19 bases. CDR3 region: CASSQAGLGQGSSGANVLTF. The CDR3 nucleotides read TGTGCCAGCAGCCAAGCAGGGCTGGGACAAGGGAGCTCTGGGGCCAACGTCCTGACTTTC.

The chain is built from TRBV3-1 (or the pseudogene TRBV3-2) and TRBJ2-7; D may be TRBD2 (6 bases). V gave up 4 bases and J gave up 6 bases, with 13 bases separating them. The CDR3 spans 13 residues. Germline V gives CDR1 LGHDT, CDR2 YNNKEL (reference sequence). CDR3 nucleotide sequence: TGTGCCAGCAGCCGACCGGACGGGGGCGAGCAGTACTTC. Amino acids: CASSRPDGGEQYF.

In its sample, this clone was seen once. V is TRBV4-1 and J is TRBJ1-1; possible D gene TRBD1, 5 bases. This CDR3 has 14 amino acids. The germline V gene has CDR1 MGHRA and CDR2 YSYEKL. Trimming left V 5 bases short and J 3 bases short, with 13 bases between. CDR3 protein: CASSDERGYTEAFF. The CDR3 DNA follows: TGCGCCAGCAGCGACGAAAGGGGCTACACTGAAGCTTTCTTT.

V is TRBV15 and J is TRBJ1-3; D is perhaps TRBD1 (6 bases). This CDR3 spans 13 amino acids. The germline V gene encodes CDR1 LNHNV and CDR2 YYDKDF (reference sequence). Trimming stripped 7 bases from V and 4 bases from J, with 11 bases between. The CDR3 reads CATKQGPGNTIYF. CDR3 DNA: TGTGCCACCAAGCAGGGGCCGGGAAACACCATATATTTT.

This chain uses TRBV9 with TRBJ2-3, with D maybe TRBD1 (6 bases). Trimming stripped 6 bases from V and 6 bases from J, with 17 bases between. The germline gives CDR1 SGDLS, CDR2 YYNGEE. The CDR3 runs to 14 residues. The CDR3 region is CASTLGGRSDTQYF. The CDR3 DNA follows: TGTGCCAGCACCCTAGGGGGTCGAAGCGATACGCAGTATTTT.

V gene TRBV9 combines with J gene TRBJ1-3; the D is unclear. The germline V gene has CDR1 SGDLS and CDR2 YYNGEE. The ends were cut back, 0 bases at V and 0 bases at J, with 13 bases in the middle. This CDR3 contains 17 residues. This chain's CDR3 is CASSVVPRAGSGNTIYF. DNA for the CDR3: TGTGCCAGCAGCGTAGTCCCGAGAGCGGGCTCTGGAAACACCATATATTTT.

The chain joins TRBV7-8 to TRBJ2-4; TRBD2 is a possible D gene (5 bases). Germline V gene data show CDR1 as SGHVS and CDR2 as FQNEAQ. Trimming stripped 3 bases from V and 0 bases from J, with 15 bases between. CDR3 length equals 17 residues. CDR3 DNA sequence: TGTGCCAGCAGCTTGGGGTTCGGACGGGGAGCCAAAAACATTCAGTACTTC. This gives the protein CASSLGFGRGAKNIQYF.

This clone was found once. The V call is TRBV2, the J call TRBJ1-1, with D unclear. This CDR3 has 13 amino acids. Trimming stripped 6 bases from V and 1 base from J, with 9 bases between. The germline gives CDR1 SNHLY, CDR2 FYNNEI. The CDR3 coding sequence is TGTGCCAGCAGACCTGACAAGAACACTGAAGCTTTCTTT. Encoded protein: CASRPDKNTEAFF.

The rearrangement uses TRBV6-1 and TRBJ1-1; no definite D call. Deletions cut 1 base from V and 1 base from J, with 10 bases between. This CDR3 is built from 15 residues. Germline V gives CDR1 MNHNS, CDR2 SASEGT. This CDR3 reads CASSEGVLRNTEAFF. The CDR3 DNA sequence: TGTGCCAGCAGTGAAGGTGTTCTAAGGAACACTGAAGCTTTCTTT.

The chain employs TRBV4-2 and TRBJ2-1; TRBD1 matches 8 bases. Germline values: CDR1 LGHNA, CDR2 YNFKEQ. Unmatched junction bases numbered 8, after V lost 0 bases and J lost 7 bases. The CDR3 is 16 amino acids. The CDR3 here is CASSQEVGTGGNEQFF. For the CDR3, the DNA is TGTGCCAGCAGCCAAGAAGTAGGGACAGGAGGTAATGAGCAGTTCTTC.

This clone appeared once. The chain recombines TRBV5-4 with TRBJ2-2, with TRBD2 matching 9 bases. The CDR3 runs 15 residues. The V segment lost 7 bases and the J segment 3 bases; nucleotides outside the gene matches: 7. Germline CDR1 SGHNT, CDR2 YYREEE (reference sequence). Here the CDR3 DNA reads TGTGCCAGCTTAGCGGGAGATCGGGACACCGGGGAGCTGTTTTTT. Residues: CASLAGDRDTGELFF.

The chain has TRBV19 and TRBJ2-1, with 7 bases that match TRBD2. The V and J ends lost 5 bases and 7 bases, in that order; junction bases with no gene match: 11. The CDR3 contains 15 residues. The V gene's germline CDR1 is LNHDA and CDR2 SQIVND (reference sequence). The CDR3 is CASSPRGGSTNEQFF. The CDR3 DNA is TGTGCCAGTAGTCCCCGGGGCGGGAGTACAAATGAGCAGTTCTTC.

The chain employs TRBV3-1 (or the pseudogene TRBV3-2) and TRBJ1-5, with D unclear. Germline V gene data show CDR1 as LGHDT and CDR2 as YNNKEL (reference sequence). CDR3 size: 13 residues. V was pared by 2 bases and J by 5 bases, with 7 bases between. CDR3 sequence reads: CASSQRGYQPQHF. The CDR3 DNA sequence: TGTGCCAGCAGCCAAAGAGGTTATCAGCCCCAGCATTTT.

The V call is TRBV18, the J call TRBJ1-5, with TRBD1 matching 8 bases. Germline V gene data show CDR1 as KGHSH and CDR2 as LQKENI. This CDR3 has 14 residues. V trimming: 6 bases; J trimming: 4 bases; junction bases outside the gene matches: 5. The CDR3 nucleotides are TGTGCCAGCTCCACAACAGGGGGGAATCAGCCCCAGCATTTT. Its protein is CASSTTGGNQPQHF.

The V call is TRBV7-2, the J call TRBJ1-2, with TRBD1 identical over 8 bases. The germline V gene has CDR1 SGHTA and CDR2 FQGNSA. CDR3 length: 15 amino acids. Trimming took 1 base from V and 6 from J; bases not matched to a gene: 7. The CDR3 spells CASSLGQGQGHGYTF. In nucleotides, the CDR3 is TGTGCCAGCAGCTTAGGACAGGGGCAGGGGCATGGCTACACCTTC.

The chain combines TRBV29-1 with TRBJ2-1; the match to TRBD2 covers 11 bases. V gave up 6 bases and J gave up 0 bases; unmatched junction bases: 10. From germline, CDR1 is SQVTM and CDR2 ANQGSEA. This CDR3 comprises 17 residues. This CDR3 reads CSVSGTSGVSSYNEQFF. In nucleotides, the CDR3 is TGCAGCGTCTCCGGGACTAGCGGTGTTAGCTCCTACAATGAGCAGTTCTTC.

This clone appeared a few times. This chain joins TRBV2 and TRBJ1-1, with D possibly being TRBD1 (5 bases). The CDR3 totals 12 residues. Germline CDR1 reads SNHLY; CDR2 reads FYNNEI. The V and J ends lost 7 bases and 6 bases respectively, with 12 bases between them. Here the CDR3 reads CASTAGEAEAFF. The CDR3 DNA reads TGTGCCAGCACTGCGGGGGAGGCTGAAGCTTTCTTT.